This T cell receptor beta chain was obtained from a study of Tregs in tolerant kidney transplant recipients. The CDR3 runs to 13 residues. Per the germline V gene, CDR1 is LGHNA and CDR2 is YNFKEQ. Trimming left V 7 bases short and J 4 bases short, with 10 bases between. In the case of this clone: The CDR3 end falls 3 residues outside the read, so it is completed with the germline J gene.

The nonmyeloablative bone marrow transplants came from related graft donors, with transient mixed chimerism. Measured with immunoSEQ multiplex PCR; TCRdb has only the in-frame clones, and not every one. The listing records around 10,000 clones. The sample consisted of CD8+ T cells from blood (PBMCs), taken 24 months after the transplant. V is TRBV4-2 and J is TRBJ2-2; D gene unclear. The receptor comes from a human patient who received a combined kidney and bone marrow transplant. Some of these T cells may belong to the graft donor. The part of the CDR3 DNA that was read is TGTGCCAGCACACAGACAAGCACCGGGGAG. It translates to CASTQTSTGE. The full-length CDR3 reads as CASTQTSTGELFF.